This T cell receptor (beta chain) comes out of a study of shared clonotypes between healthy human individuals. Overall study: Donors had three CD4 naive, three CD4 memory, two CD8 naive and one CD8 memory plate apiece. Findings of the study overall: Generally, estimated richness proved larger in naive subsets than it did in memory subsets. Rarefaction analysis demonstrated incomplete sorted-subset sequencing notwithstanding large depth.

Assay used: immunoSEQ multiplex PCR; TCRdb lists only in-frame clones, some missing. The sample holds 2,100,000 or so clones, approximately 94% seen once. Remarks on this clone: Its matching antigen is unknown.

Trimming pared 0 bases from V and 0 bases from J, leaving 12 bases between. Germline CDR1 reads MDHEN; CDR2 reads SYDVKM. This CDR3 has 18 amino acids. The clonotype comes from a man aged 18 to 30 in good health. V usage is TRBV28 and J usage is TRBJ1-6; D is unresolved. The specimen sequenced was naive CD4+ T cells sorted from blood. The sample's subset: CD45RA+ positively selected. Here the CDR3 reads CASSLWSPMSSYNSPLHF. Written as DNA, the CDR3 is TGTGCCAGCAGTTTATGGTCCCCCATGAGCTCCTATAATTCACCCCTCCACTTT.